Reported below is one TCR beta chain. In the source study's methods: Reference gene primer amplification gave nucleated cell count estimates. The table came from immunoSEQ multiplex PCR; TCRdb's copy has only in-frame clones and leaves some out. V and J calls and clone size are as listed in that table; D and trimming were resolved from the DNA. Here the sample spans 270,000 or so clones, roughly 89% being singletons. The data stem from a study of blood T cell repertoires in COVID-19. Study information: Specimens from acute and convalescent COVID-19 originated in the United States, Italy and Spain.

Sequencing input: peripheral blood. This clonotype was sampled from a woman in her thirties with active or convalescent COVID-19.

The CDR3 nucleotides read TGTGCCAGCAGTTATGGGACCCCCGGGGGTGAGCAGTTCTTC. It translates to CASSYGTPGGEQFF. This chain uses TRBV6-5 with TRBJ2-1; D may be TRBD2 (6 bases). Germline CDR1 is MNHEY and CDR2 is SVGAGI. This CDR3 is built from 14 residues. With 3 bases removed from V and 9 bases from J, the gap between germline ends came to 15 bases.